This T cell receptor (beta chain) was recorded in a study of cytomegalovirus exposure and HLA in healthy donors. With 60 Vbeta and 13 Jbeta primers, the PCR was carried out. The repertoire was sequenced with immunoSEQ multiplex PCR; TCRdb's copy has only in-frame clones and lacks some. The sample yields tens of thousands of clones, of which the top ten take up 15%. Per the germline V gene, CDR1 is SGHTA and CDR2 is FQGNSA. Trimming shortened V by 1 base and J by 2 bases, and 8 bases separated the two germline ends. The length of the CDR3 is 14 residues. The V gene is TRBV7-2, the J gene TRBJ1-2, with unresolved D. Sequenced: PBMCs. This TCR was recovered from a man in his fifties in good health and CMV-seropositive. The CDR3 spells CASSLVGENYGYTF. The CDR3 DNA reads TGTGCCAGCAGCTTAGTCGGAGAAAACTATGGCTACACCTTC.